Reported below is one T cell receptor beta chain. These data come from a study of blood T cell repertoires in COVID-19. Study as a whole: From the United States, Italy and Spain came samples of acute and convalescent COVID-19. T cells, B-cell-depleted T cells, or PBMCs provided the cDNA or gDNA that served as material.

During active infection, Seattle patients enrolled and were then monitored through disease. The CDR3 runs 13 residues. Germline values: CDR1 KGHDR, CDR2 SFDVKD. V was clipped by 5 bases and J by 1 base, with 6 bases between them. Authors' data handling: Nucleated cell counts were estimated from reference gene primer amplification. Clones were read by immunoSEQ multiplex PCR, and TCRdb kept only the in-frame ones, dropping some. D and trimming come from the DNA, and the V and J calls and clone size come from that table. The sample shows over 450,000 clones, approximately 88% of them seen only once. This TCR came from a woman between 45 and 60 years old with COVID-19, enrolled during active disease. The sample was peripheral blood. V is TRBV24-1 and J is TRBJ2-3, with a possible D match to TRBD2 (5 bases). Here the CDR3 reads CATSAAGTDTQYF. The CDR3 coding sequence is TGTGCCACCAGTGCAGCGGGCACAGATACGCAGTATTTT.